This entry describes one T cell receptor beta chain. Antigen unknown. The data originate from a study of cytomegalovirus exposure and HLA in healthy donors. Study-wide points: Indistinguishability led to the exclusion of some V segments, TRBV6-2 and TRBV6-3 included.

PCR used 60 Vbeta primers and 13 Jbeta primers. Sequencing used immunoSEQ multiplex PCR; TCRdb keeps in-frame clones, though not all of them. Here the sample table reports 150,000 to 200,000 clones. CDR3 length: 16 residues. Germline V gene sequence: CDR1 MNHEY, CDR2 SMNVEV (reference sequence). Trimming cost V 5 bases and J 3 bases, with 19 bases left between them. The V and J genes are TRBV27 and TRBJ1-2; a possible D gene is TRBD1 (5 bases). The sequence was obtained from a woman aged 60-70 years in good health and CMV-seronegative. Sequenced sample: PBMCs. This chain's CDR3 is CASSRRGTAPYYGYTF. As DNA, the CDR3 is TGTGCCAGCAGTCGACGCGGGACGGCGCCGTACTATGGCTACACCTTC.